Here is one T cell receptor beta chain with its context. Its antigen specificity is not known. Base quality data are lacking; no much larger clone is found one base away. The data stem from a study of blood T cell repertoires in COVID-19 (dated by TCRdb to the early 2020s). For context, the study as a whole: Samples from collaborators originated in the United States, Italy and Spain and spanned both the acute and convalescent phases of COVID-19. The samples were drawn from two sources: the first 160 participants of the ongoing ImmuneRACE study, and 1,200 or so subjects contributed by 6 global collaborators. Where available, HLA class I and class II types were obtained from metadata supplied by the sample provider rather than from assay-based typing. The repertoires were made available in a free public database intended to serve as a resource for research on the immune response to SARS-CoV-2. The prospective study material was composed of cDNA or gDNA derived from T cells, B-cell-depleted T cells, or PBMCs. The dataset comprised deeply sampled blood TCRbeta repertoires from subjects exposed to, actively infected with, or recovered from COVID-19. A de-identified subject ID, COVID-19 status, age in years and sex were almost always included in the sample metadata. Here is what the overall study found, with its caveats: The quantity of clinical and demographic metadata differed by source and by participant and was supplied without curation.

One collaborating source in Seattle enrolled patients during active infection and followed them longitudinally through the course of disease. The collaborating institutions used their own protocols to collect whole blood in K2EDTA tubes. For TCRbeta analysis, collaborators shipped samples as frozen whole blood, isolated PBMCs, or DNA extracted from either of those sample types. The immunoSEQ Assay, a bias-controlled multiplex PCR, was used to amplify TCRbeta CDR3 regions from genomic DNA. The study's own analysis went as follows. Within the assay, amplification of reference gene primers was used to estimate how many nucleated cells each sample contained. Sequence reads were collapsed and filtered to measure the absolute abundance of every unique TCRbeta CDR3 rearrangement. For each sample, productive Simpson clonality was calculated as the square root of Simpson's diversity index across productive rearrangements. TCRdb carries this immuneACCESS record with in-frame sequences only. Its versions omit some clonotypes, under half of them owing to an unresolved V gene in the studies checked, with the rest unexplained. V, J and clone size are those of that table, while D and trimming were read from the DNA. The sample has some 180,000 clones on record, approximately 85% of them singletons. Of the sample, about 2.7% falls within the top ten clones.

This receptor was taken from a woman at least 80 years old with COVID-19, enrolled during active disease. The sample comprised peripheral blood.

At the DNA level, the sequence is TGTGCCAGCAATCCAGGGTTCCAATCACCCCTCCACTTT. Its translation is CASNPGFQSPLHF. The chain uses TRBV6-5 and TRBJ1-6; possibly the D gene is TRBD1, per 5 matching bases. From cysteine to phenylalanine, the CDR3 is 13 amino acids long. Here the CDR3 DNA is all that survives: 39 bases in frame from base 1. The germline V gene encodes CDR1 MNHEY and CDR2 SVGAGI. Between the V and J ends, shortened by 7 bases and 10 bases respectively, the junction contains 14 bases.